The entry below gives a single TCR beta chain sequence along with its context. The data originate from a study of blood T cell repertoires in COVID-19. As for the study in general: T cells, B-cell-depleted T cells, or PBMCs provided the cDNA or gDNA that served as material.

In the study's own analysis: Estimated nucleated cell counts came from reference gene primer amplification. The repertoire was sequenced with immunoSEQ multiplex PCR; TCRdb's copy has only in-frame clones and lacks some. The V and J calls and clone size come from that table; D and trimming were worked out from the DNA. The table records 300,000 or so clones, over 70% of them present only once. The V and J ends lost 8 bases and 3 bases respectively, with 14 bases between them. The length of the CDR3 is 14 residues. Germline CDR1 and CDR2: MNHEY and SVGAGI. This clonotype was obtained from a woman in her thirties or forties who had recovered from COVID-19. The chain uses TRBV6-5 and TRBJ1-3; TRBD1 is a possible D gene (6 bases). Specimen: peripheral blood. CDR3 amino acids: CASRWGGDGNTIYF. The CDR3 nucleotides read TGTGCCAGCCGGTGGGGGGGCGATGGAAACACCATATATTTT.